One sample yielded the 30 T cell receptor beta chains listed below, sequenced in a study of blood T cell repertoires in COVID-19. The method was immunoSEQ multiplex PCR; TCRdb's version includes in-frame clones alone and lacks a portion of them. The sample has around 310,000 clones; about 90% are singletons. The sequenced sample was PBMCs or T cells enriched from blood (not recorded which). The receptors were gathered from a woman in her twenties or thirties who had recovered from COVID-19.

The chain has TRBV6-1 and TRBJ2-3; D is ambiguous. The CDR3 runs to 16 residues. Trimming pared 4 bases from V and 3 bases from J, leaving 17 bases between. Per germline, CDR1 MNHNS and CDR2 SASEGT. DNA of the CDR3: TGTGCCAGCAGTGCGGGTGAGAACGGGTGGACAGATACGCAGTATTTT. Translated: CASSAGENGWTDTQYF.

V is TRBV5-6 and J is TRBJ2-7; D not certain. The CDR3 contains 13 residues. CDR1 SGHDT and CDR2 YYEEEE come from the germline V gene. The germline V and J ends were trimmed by 4 bases and 3 bases, with 11 bases remaining between them. CDR3 sequence: CASSPRYSYEQYF. In nucleotides, the CDR3 is TGTGCCAGCAGCCCCCGGTACAGCTACGAGCAGTACTTC.

The rearrangement uses TRBV12-2 and TRBJ1-1; TRBD1 reflects the table's D call only, with no check against the DNA. TRBV12-2 is given as a pseudogene. The CDR3 totals 15 residues. In DNA, the CDR3 is TGTGCAAGTCGCTTTCCTGACAGGGCCAACACTGAAGCTTTCTTT. It yields the protein CASRFPDRANTEAFF.

This clone is a singleton in its sample. The chain couples TRBV20-1 to TRBJ2-1; 11 bases fit TRBD2. The CDR3 covers 15 residues. CDR1 and CDR2 from the germline V gene are DFQATT and SNEGSKA (reference sequence). V was pared by 3 bases and J by 4 bases, with 5 bases of the junction left unmatched. This chain's CDR3 is CSASPLAGGYNEQFF. The CDR3 DNA sequence: TGCAGTGCTAGTCCCCTAGCGGGAGGATACAATGAGCAGTTCTTC.

The gene calls are TRBV24-1 and TRBJ2-2; 8 positions agree with TRBD2. J gave up 4 bases and V 3 bases, and 9 bases lay outside the gene matches. The CDR3 spans 17 residues. Per the germline V gene, CDR1 is KGHDR and CDR2 is SFDVKD. CDR3 loop: CATSDPRGLVGTGELFF. The DNA for the CDR3 is TGTGCCACCAGTGATCCTCGGGGACTAGTGGGCACCGGGGAGCTGTTTTTT.

The chain has TRBV7-9 and TRBJ2-7; 9 bases fit TRBD2. Losses at the gene ends were 4 bases for V and 7 bases for J; bases not matched to a gene: 8. The CDR3 is 14 residues long. Germline assignment: CDR1 SEHNR and CDR2 FQNEAQ (reference sequence). In DNA form, the CDR3 reads TGTGCCAGCAGCTACGGGACTAGCTTTGTGGAGCAGTACTTC. Encoded protein: CASSYGTSFVEQYF.

The V and J genes are TRBV5-6 and TRBJ1-1, with D tentatively TRBD1 (5 bases). The V end was cut by 6 bases, the J end by 5 bases, with 11 bases between. The CDR3 spans 12 residues. Germline lookup yields CDR1 SGHDT and CDR2 YYEEEE. For the CDR3, the DNA is TGTGCCAGCACCTGGGGGGGTACTGAAGCTTTCTTT. Translation gives CASTWGGTEAFF.

The gene calls are TRBV28 and TRBJ1-1, with TRBD1 matching 7 bases. The CDR3 has 17 residues. Germline CDR1 reads MDHEN; CDR2 reads SYDVKM. After removal of 5 bases from V and 4 bases from J, the junction contained 16 bases not matched to a gene. CDR3 protein: CASSLRQGYGRGTEAFF. In DNA form, the CDR3 reads TGTGCCAGCAGTCTCAGACAGGGTTATGGGAGAGGCACTGAAGCTTTCTTT.

This clone was picked up one time. This chain connects TRBV13 to TRBJ2-3, with 7 bases lining up with TRBD1. With 3 bases clipped from V and 2 bases from J, the junction kept 8 bases outside the gene matches. Germline CDR1 is PRHDT and CDR2 is FYEKMQ (reference sequence). The CDR3 runs 16 residues. CDR3 amino acids: CASSLWTGRDTDTQYF. CDR3 DNA sequence: TGTGCCAGCAGCTTGTGGACAGGAAGAGACACAGATACGCAGTATTTT. Using reference TRBV13 and TRBJ2-3 for the parts outside the CDR3, the full variable domain is AAGVIQSPRHLIKEKRETATLKCYPIPRHDTVYWYQQGPGQDPQFLISFYEKMQSDKGSIPDRFSAQQFSDYHSELNMSSLELGDSALYFCASSLWTGRDTDTQYFGPGTRLTVL.

The chain joins TRBV7-9 to TRBJ2-1, with 10 bases fitting TRBD1. In germline, CDR1 is SEHNR, CDR2 FQNEAQ (reference sequence). After removal of 6 bases from V and 8 bases from J, the junction contained 13 bases not matched to a gene. The CDR3 has 16 amino acids. CDR3 DNA: TGTGCCAGCAGACCGACAGGGGGCATTGGGTGGGATGAGCAGTTCTTC. Translated: CASRPTGGIGWDEQFF.

The gene calls are TRBV30 and TRBJ2-3; 9 nucleotides match TRBD1. Germline V lookup: CDR1 GTSNPN, CDR2 SVGIG (reference sequence). The CDR3 runs 18 residues. J was trimmed by 4 bases and V by 4 bases; bases with no gene match: 18. CDR3 sequence: CAWNSPAYRNRGPDTQYF. The CDR3 coding sequence is TGTGCCTGGAACTCACCCGCGTATAGGAACAGGGGGCCAGATACGCAGTATTTT.

CDR3 sequence (DNA): TGTGCCAGCGGAGCCGGGACAGAGTTCTTGGGCTACACCTTC. It specifies CASGAGTEFLGYTF. V is TRBV27 and J is TRBJ1-2, with TRBD1 matching over 7 bases. Losses at the gene ends were 8 bases for V and 8 bases for J; bases not matched to a gene: 14. CDR1 and CDR2 (germline): MNHEY, SMNVEV (reference sequence). The CDR3 covers 14 residues.

The chain is built from TRBV3-1 (or the pseudogene TRBV3-2) and TRBJ2-1; 14 nucleotides agree with TRBD2. The CDR3 contains 16 residues. V shed 4 bases and J 9 bases; nucleotides not matched to a gene: 8. Germline CDR1 and CDR2: LGHDT and YNNKEL (reference sequence). This CDR3 reads CASSPNWGLAGVEQFF. The DNA for the CDR3 is TGTGCCAGCAGCCCCAATTGGGGACTAGCGGGAGTTGAGCAGTTCTTC.

The genes are TRBV27 and TRBJ2-5, with a possible D match to TRBD2 (6 bases). Trimming cost V 2 bases and J 4 bases, with 14 bases left between them. CDR3 length: 15 amino acids. The germline V gene has CDR1 MNHEY and CDR2 SMNVEV (reference sequence). The CDR3 region is CASSLSGISGETQYF. The CDR3 DNA follows: TGTGCCAGCAGTTTAAGTGGAATTAGCGGAGAGACCCAGTACTTC.

This clone was detected a few times. For the CDR3, the DNA is TGTGCCAGCAGCTTTTCAGCACTACGGTCTGGAAACACCATATATTTT. It is translated as CASSFSALRSGNTIYF. This chain uses TRBV7-9 with TRBJ1-3; D is unclear. CDR1 and CDR2 from the germline V gene are SEHNR and FQNEAQ (reference sequence). With 3 bases removed from V and 1 base from J, the gap between germline ends came to 13 bases. The CDR3 consists of 16 residues.

The chain employs TRBV21-1 and TRBJ2-1; the table calls TRBD2, which could not be checked here. TRBV21-1 is noted as a pseudogene. This CDR3 has 16 amino acids. CDR3 bases: TGTGCCAGCAGGATAGGGACTAGCGACATGGGGAATGAGCAGTTCTTC. Protein sequence: CASRIGTSDMGNEQFF.

The V call is TRBV4-1, the J call TRBJ1-1; D may be TRBD1 (5 bases). The germline CDR1 and CDR2 sequences are MGHRA and YSYEKL. The CDR3 has 14 residues. Deletions cut 1 base from V and 5 bases from J, with 11 bases between. For the CDR3, the DNA is TGCGCCAGCAGCCAAGTGGGGGGGAGGACTGAAGCTTTCTTT. Protein sequence: CASSQVGGRTEAFF.

The chain uses TRBV10-3 and TRBJ2-1; 9 nucleotides agree with TRBD2. Per germline, CDR1 ENHRY and CDR2 SYGVKD. The CDR3 sequence is 15 residues long. J gave up 2 bases and V 6 bases, and 5 bases lay outside the gene matches. CDR3 bases: TGTGCCATCAGCCAGCGGGAGGACCCCTACAATGAGCAGTTCTTC. Its protein product is CAISQREDPYNEQFF.

The chain recombines TRBV11-2 with TRBJ2-7, with D possibly TRBD1 on 6 matching bases. V lost 3 bases and J lost 7, with 13 bases in between. CDR3 size: 13 residues. Germline V lookup: CDR1 SGHAT, CDR2 FQNNGV. The CDR3 DNA is TGTGCCAGCAGCTTTACAGGGTGGTGGGAGCAGTACTTC. Protein: CASSFTGWWEQYF. Supplemented by reference TRBV11-2 and TRBJ2-7, the full variable domain reads EAGVAQSPRYKIIEKRQSVAFWCNPISGHATLYWYQQILGQGPKLLIQFQNNGVVDDSQLPKDRFSAERLKGVDSTLKIQPAKLEDSAVYLCASSFTGWWEQYFGPGTRLTVT.

This rearrangement joins TRBV7-2 to TRBJ2-5, with 8 bases that match TRBD1. The CDR3 contains 15 residues. Unmatched junction bases numbered 9, after V lost 4 bases and J lost 5 bases. Germline lookup yields CDR1 SGHTA and CDR2 FQGNSA. The CDR3 loop reads CASSSLTGAVETQYF. CDR3 coding DNA: TGTGCCAGCAGCTCCTTGACAGGGGCGGTGGAGACCCAGTACTTC. The full variable domain, completed using reference TRBV7-2 and TRBJ2-5, is GAGVSQSPSNKVTEKGKDVELRCDPISGHTALYWYRQSLGQGLEFLIYFQGNSAPDKSGLPSDRFSAERTGGSVSTLTIQRTQQEDSAVYLCASSSLTGAVETQYFGPGTRLLVL.

The chain couples TRBV5-1 to TRBJ2-1; perhaps TRBD1 as D (7 bases). CDR3 size: 17 residues. Germline CDR1 reads SGHRS; CDR2 reads YFSETQ. V dropped 2 bases and J dropped 2 bases, with 17 bases sitting between them. In DNA form, the CDR3 reads TGCGCCAGCAGCTTTTTACAGGGGACTGTAACCTACAATGAGCAGTTCTTC. Translated, it gives CASSFLQGTVTYNEQFF.

J is TRBJ2-7 and V is TRBV5-1; 16 bases map to TRBD2. Germline loops: CDR1 SGHRS, CDR2 YFSETQ. CDR3 size: 16 residues. V was pared by 3 bases and J by 6 bases, with 6 bases of the junction left unmatched. The CDR3 coding sequence is TGCGCCAGCAGCTCCGGGACTAGCGGGAGGGCCTCCGAGCAGTACTTC. This sequence encodes CASSSGTSGRASEQYF.

V is TRBV28 and J is TRBJ2-5; no reliable D call. V lost 7 bases to trimming and J lost 3 bases, with 15 bases between them. The CDR3 has 14 amino acids. The germline V gene has CDR1 MDHEN and CDR2 SYDVKM. The CDR3 DNA is TGTGCCAGCAACCCCCAGCCGGCGGAAGAGACCCAGTACTTC. Encoded protein: CASNPQPAEETQYF.

This chain links TRBV21-1 with TRBJ2-1; TRBD2 is taken as the D call from the table, unchecked against the DNA. TRBV21-1 represents a pseudogene. The CDR3 runs to 15 residues. The CDR3 here is CASSNRSTSEDEQFF. For the CDR3, the DNA is TGTGCCAGCAGCAATAGGTCGACTAGCGAGGATGAGCAGTTCTTC.

The chain carries TRBV27 and TRBJ1-1; possible D gene TRBD1, 5 bases. V gave up 2 bases and J gave up 4 bases, with 14 bases separating them. The CDR3 has 15 residues. Germline V gives CDR1 MNHEY, CDR2 SMNVEV (reference sequence). For the CDR3, the DNA is TGTGCCAGCAGTTTAAATTCCAGGGATGGCACTGAAGCTTTCTTT. Its protein product is CASSLNSRDGTEAFF.

This sequence joins TRBV10-1 and TRBJ2-7, with 13 bases matching TRBD2. CDR1 is WNHNN and CDR2 is SYGVQD in the germline V gene (reference sequence). J lost 0 bases, V lost 4 bases, and 12 bases had no gene match. The CDR3 has 19 residues. CDR3 loop: CASSGSAEGLAGCSYEQYF. CDR3 bases: TGCGCCAGCAGTGGGTCTGCAGAGGGACTAGCGGGATGCTCCTACGAGCAGTACTTC.

The genes are TRBV9 and TRBJ2-2; D is unclear. V lost 3 bases and J lost 1, with 7 bases in between. The CDR3 loop spans 14 amino acids. Germline CDR1 reads SGDLS; CDR2 reads YYNGEE. CDR3 region: CASSARQNTGELFF. Written as DNA, the CDR3 is TGTGCCAGCAGCGCCAGACAGAACACCGGGGAGCTGTTTTTT.

V usage is TRBV5-1 and J usage is TRBJ2-5; D is perhaps TRBD2 (5 bases). This CDR3 is 13 amino acids long. With 4 bases removed from V and 5 bases from J, the gap between germline ends came to 12 bases. Per the germline V gene, CDR1 is SGHRS and CDR2 is YFSETQ. The CDR3 here is CASSNGPGETQYF. The CDR3, as DNA: TGCGCCAGCAGCAACGGACCGGGGGAGACCCAGTACTTC.

The chain joins TRBV30 to TRBJ1-5; 7 bases align to TRBD1. V shed 3 bases, J shed 0 bases, and the junction held 11 bases outside the gene matches. The germline V gene has CDR1 GTSNPN and CDR2 SVGIG (reference sequence). The length of the CDR3 is 17 residues. The CDR3: CAWRAGQPWDSNQPQHF. The CDR3 nucleotides are TGTGCCTGGAGGGCGGGACAGCCATGGGATAGCAATCAGCCCCAGCATTTT.

The chain recombines TRBV30 with TRBJ2-5; the match to TRBD2 covers 9 bases. The germline CDR1 and CDR2 sequences are GTSNPN and SVGIG (reference sequence). The V gene end was trimmed by 0 bases and the J gene end by 2 bases; junction bases not matched to a gene: 7. The CDR3 spans 16 residues. CDR3 DNA sequence: TGTGCCTGGAGTGTGTCGAGGACTAGCGTACAAGAGACCCAGTACTTC. It translates to CAWSVSRTSVQETQYF.